This T cell receptor beta chain was recorded in a study of T cells and Merkel cell carcinoma outcomes (dated by TCRdb to between 2020 and 2021). Regarding the research as a whole: In patients with Merkel cell carcinoma, researchers looked at whether the T-cell repertoire of the tumor, along with T-cell density, could predict clinical outcome. Study-wide findings and limitations: According to the report, clinical outcomes in Merkel cell carcinoma patients could be predicted using T-cell density together with features of the T-cell repertoire.

Including cysteine and phenylalanine, the CDR3 has 16 amino acids. The DNA shown is the 48-base CDR3, in frame from base 1. V is shortened by 1 base, J by 5 bases, and the region joining them spans 12 bases. From a lookup of the germline V gene, CDR1 and CDR2 are SGHTA and FQGNSA. The samples were taken from patients with Merkel cell carcinoma. Library construction relied on the immunoSEQ multiplex PCR assay. TCRdb provides this immuneACCESS table in a form limited to in-frame rearrangements. Some clones are lacking; in checked studies, under half of them reflect an unresolved V gene, and why the rest are absent is not known. The sample contains some 14,000 clones, just under 95% of them found a single time. 1.5% to 2.5% of the sample is taken by the ten largest. As for this clone: Its binding antigen is unknown. Base qualities are missing; no much larger clone stands one base away.

The V and J genes are TRBV7-2 and TRBJ1-6; the D gene assignment is ambiguous. Sequencing used tumor tissue from Merkel cell carcinoma. This clonotype was sampled from a human donor with Merkel cell carcinoma. The nucleotides read TGTACCAGCAGCTTAGGCCCCGGGAGGGATAATTCACCCCTCCACTTT. Translation gives CTSSLGPGRDNSPLHF.